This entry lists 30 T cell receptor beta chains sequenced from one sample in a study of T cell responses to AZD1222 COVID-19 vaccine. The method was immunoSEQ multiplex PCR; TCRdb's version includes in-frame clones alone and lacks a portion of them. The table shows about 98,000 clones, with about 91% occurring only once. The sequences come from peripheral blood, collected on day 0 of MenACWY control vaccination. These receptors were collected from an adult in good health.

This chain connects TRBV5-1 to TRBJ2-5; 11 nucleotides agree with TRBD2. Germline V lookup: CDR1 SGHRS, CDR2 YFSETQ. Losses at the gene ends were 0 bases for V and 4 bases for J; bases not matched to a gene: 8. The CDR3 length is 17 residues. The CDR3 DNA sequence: TGCGCCAGCAGCTTGGTAGCTAGCGGGGGGAGTGGAGAGACCCAGTACTTC. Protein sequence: CASSLVASGGSGETQYF.

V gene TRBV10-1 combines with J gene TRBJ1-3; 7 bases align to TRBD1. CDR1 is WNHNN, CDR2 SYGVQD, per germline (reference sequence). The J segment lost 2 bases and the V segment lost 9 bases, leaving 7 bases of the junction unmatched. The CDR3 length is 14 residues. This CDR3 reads CASGGTVPGNTIYF. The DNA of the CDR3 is TGCGCCAGTGGAGGGACAGTTCCTGGAAACACCATATATTTT.

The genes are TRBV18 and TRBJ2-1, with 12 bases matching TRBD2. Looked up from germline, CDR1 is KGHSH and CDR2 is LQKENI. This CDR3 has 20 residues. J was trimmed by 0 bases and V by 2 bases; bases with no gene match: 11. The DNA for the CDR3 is TGTGCCAGCTCACCATATCGCACTAGCGGGGGGTCGAGCTCCTACAATGAGCAGTTCTTC. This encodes CASSPYRTSGGSSSYNEQFF.

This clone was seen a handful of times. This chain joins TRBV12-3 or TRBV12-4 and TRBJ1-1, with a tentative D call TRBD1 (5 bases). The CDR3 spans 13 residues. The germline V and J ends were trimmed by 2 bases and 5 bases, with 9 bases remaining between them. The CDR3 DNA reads TGTGCCAGCAGTTTAACGGGGGTAACTGAAGCTTTCTTT. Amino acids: CASSLTGVTEAFF.

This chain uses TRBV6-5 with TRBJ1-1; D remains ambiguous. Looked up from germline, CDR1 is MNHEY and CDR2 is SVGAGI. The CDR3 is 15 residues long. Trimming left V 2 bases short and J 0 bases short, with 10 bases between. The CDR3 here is CASSYRGPMNTEAFF. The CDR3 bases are TGTGCCAGCAGTTACCGTGGACCGATGAACACTGAAGCTTTCTTT.

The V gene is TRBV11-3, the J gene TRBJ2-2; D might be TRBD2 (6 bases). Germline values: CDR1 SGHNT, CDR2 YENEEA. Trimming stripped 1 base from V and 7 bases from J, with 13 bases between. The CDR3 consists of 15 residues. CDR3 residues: CASSLGLGSGGELFF. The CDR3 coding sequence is TGTGCCAGCAGCTTAGGACTAGGGAGTGGCGGGGAGCTGTTTTTT. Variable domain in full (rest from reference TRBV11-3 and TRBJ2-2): EAGVVQSPRYKIIEKKQPVAFWCNPISGHNTLYWYLQNLGQGPELLIRYENEEAVDDSQLPKDRFSAERLKGVDSTLKIQPAELGDSAVYLCASSLGLGSGGELFFGEGSRLTVL.

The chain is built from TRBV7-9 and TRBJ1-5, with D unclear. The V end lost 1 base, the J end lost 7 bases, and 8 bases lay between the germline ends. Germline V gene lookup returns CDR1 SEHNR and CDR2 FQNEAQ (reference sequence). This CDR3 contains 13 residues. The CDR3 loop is CASSLDTKQPQHF. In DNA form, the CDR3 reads TGTGCCAGCAGCTTAGATACAAAACAGCCCCAGCATTTT.

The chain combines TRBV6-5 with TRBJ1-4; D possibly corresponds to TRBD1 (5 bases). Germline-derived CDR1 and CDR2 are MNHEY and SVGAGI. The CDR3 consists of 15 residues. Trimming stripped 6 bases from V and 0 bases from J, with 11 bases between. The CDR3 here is CASRKRQSTNEKLFF. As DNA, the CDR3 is TGTGCCAGCAGAAAACGACAGTCAACTAATGAAAAACTGTTTTTT.

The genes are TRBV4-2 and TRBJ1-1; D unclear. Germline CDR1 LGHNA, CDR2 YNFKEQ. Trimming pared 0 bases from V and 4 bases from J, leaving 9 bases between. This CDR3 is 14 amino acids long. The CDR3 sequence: CASSQESTVTEAFF. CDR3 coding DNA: TGTGCCAGCAGCCAAGAATCGACTGTCACTGAAGCTTTCTTT.

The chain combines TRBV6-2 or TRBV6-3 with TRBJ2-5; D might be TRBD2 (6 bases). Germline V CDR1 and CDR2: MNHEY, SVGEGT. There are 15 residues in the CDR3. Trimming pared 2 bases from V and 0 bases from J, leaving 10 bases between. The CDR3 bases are TGTGCCAGCAGTTACGCGGGGACGTACCAAGAGACCCAGTACTTC. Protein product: CASSYAGTYQETQYF.

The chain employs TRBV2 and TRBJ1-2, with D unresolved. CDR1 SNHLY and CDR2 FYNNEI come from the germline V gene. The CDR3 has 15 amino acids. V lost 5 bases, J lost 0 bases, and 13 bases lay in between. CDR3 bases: TGTGCCAGCAGTTATGACCCGGCGGCTAACTATGGCTACACCTTC. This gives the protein CASSYDPAANYGYTF.

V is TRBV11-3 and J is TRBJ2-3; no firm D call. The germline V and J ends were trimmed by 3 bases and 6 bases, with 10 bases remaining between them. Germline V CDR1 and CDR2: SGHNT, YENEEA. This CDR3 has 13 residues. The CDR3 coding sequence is TGTGCCAGCAGCTTTACAAACGGTGATACGCAGTATTTT. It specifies CASSFTNGDTQYF.

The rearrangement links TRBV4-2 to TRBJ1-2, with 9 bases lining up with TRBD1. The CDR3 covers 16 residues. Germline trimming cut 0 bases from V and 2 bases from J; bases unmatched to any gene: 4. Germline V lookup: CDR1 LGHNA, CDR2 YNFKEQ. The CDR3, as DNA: TGTGCCAGCAGCCAAGAGAGGACAGGGGAAAACTATGGCTACACCTTC. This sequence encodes CASSQERTGENYGYTF.

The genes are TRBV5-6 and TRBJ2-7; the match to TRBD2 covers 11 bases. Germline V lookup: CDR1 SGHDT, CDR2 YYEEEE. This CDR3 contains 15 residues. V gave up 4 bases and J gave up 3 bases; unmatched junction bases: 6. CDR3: CASSPASGGNYEQYF. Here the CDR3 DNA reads TGTGCCAGCAGCCCCGCTAGCGGGGGGAACTACGAGCAGTACTTC.

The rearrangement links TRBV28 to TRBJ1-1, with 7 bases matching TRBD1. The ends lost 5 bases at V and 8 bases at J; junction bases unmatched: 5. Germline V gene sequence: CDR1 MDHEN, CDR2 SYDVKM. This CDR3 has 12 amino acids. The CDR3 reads CASSRDSPEAFF. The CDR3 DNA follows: TGTGCCAGCAGTCGGGACAGCCCGGAAGCTTTCTTT. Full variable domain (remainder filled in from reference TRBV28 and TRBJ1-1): DVKVTQSSRYLVKRTGEKVFLECVQDMDHENMFWYRQDPGLGLRLIYFSYDVKMKEKGDIPEGYSVSREKKERFSLILESASTNQTSMYLCASSRDSPEAFFGQGTRLTVV.

The CDR3 DNA reads as TGTGCCAGCAGCGTAGGTATCTCGGGGGAAGGCAATCAGCCCCAGCATTTT. It specifies CASSVGISGEGNQPQHF. J is TRBJ1-5 and V is TRBV9; D might be TRBD1 (5 bases). Trimming took 0 bases from V and 2 from J, leaving 15 bases between them. Germline CDR1 is SGDLS and CDR2 is YYNGEE. This CDR3 contains 17 residues.

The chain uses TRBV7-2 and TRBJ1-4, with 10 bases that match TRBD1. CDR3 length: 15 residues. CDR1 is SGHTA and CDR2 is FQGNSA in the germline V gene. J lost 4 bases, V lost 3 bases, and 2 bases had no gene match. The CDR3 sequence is CASSFGTGDNEKLFF. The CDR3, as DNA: TGTGCCAGCAGCTTTGGGACAGGGGATAATGAAAAACTGTTTTTT.

The CDR3 DNA reads TGCGCCAGCAGCTCTGCAGGGGGGAGCGGCTACACCTTC. Encoded protein: CASSSAGGSGYTF. The chain combines TRBV4-3 with TRBJ1-2; 7 nucleotides align to TRBD1. Unmatched junction bases numbered 8, after V lost 5 bases and J lost 8 bases. The CDR3 contains 13 residues. The germline V gene encodes CDR1 LGHNA and CDR2 YSLEER.

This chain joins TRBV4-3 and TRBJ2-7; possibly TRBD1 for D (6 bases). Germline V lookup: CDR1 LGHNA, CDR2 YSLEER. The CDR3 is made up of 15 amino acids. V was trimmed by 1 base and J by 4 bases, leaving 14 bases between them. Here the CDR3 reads CASSQGTGSLYEQYF. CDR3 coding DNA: TGCGCCAGCAGCCAAGGCACAGGGTCTCTATACGAGCAGTACTTC.

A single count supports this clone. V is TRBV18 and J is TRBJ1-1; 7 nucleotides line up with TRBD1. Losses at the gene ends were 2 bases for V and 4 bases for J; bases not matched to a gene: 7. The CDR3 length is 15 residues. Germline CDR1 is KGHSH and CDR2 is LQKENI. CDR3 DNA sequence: TGTGCCAGCTCACCAGCTCCGACAGGGAGCACTGAAGCTTTCTTT. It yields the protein CASSPAPTGSTEAFF.

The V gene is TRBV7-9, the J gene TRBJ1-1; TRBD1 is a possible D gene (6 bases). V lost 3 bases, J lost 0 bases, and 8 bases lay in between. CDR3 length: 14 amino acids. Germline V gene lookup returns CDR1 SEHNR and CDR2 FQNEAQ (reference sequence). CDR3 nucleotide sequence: TGTGCCAGCAGCTTGGGGGGGCTGAACACTGAAGCTTTCTTT. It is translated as CASSLGGLNTEAFF.

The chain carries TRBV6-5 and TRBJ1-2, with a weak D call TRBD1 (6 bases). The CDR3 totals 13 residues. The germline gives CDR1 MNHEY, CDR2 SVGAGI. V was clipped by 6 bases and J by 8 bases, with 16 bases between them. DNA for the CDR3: TGTGCCAGCAGAACCTATACAGGGTCCGGCTACACCTTC. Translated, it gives CASRTYTGSGYTF.

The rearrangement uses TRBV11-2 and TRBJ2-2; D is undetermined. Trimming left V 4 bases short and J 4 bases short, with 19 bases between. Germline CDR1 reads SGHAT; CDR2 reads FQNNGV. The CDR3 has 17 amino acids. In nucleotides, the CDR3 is TGTGCCAGCAGCTATCGACACCTAGTGTCTGGCACCGGGGAGCTGTTTTTT. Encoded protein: CASSYRHLVSGTGELFF.

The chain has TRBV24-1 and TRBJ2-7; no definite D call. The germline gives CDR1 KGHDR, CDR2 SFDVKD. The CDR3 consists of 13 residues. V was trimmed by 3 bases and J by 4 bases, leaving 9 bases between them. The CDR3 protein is CATSDGVLYEQYF. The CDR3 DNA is TGTGCCACCAGTGATGGGGTGTTATACGAGCAGTACTTC.

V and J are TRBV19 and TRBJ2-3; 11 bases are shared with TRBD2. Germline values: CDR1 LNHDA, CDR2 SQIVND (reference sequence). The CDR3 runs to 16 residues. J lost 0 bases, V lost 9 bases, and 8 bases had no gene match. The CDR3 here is CASLPLAGESTDTQYF. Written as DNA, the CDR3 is TGTGCCAGCCTCCCACTAGCGGGGGAGAGCACAGATACGCAGTATTTT.

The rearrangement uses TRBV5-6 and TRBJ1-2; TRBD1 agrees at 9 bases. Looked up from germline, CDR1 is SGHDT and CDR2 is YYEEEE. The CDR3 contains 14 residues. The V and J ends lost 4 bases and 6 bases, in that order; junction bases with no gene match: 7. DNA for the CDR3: TGTGCCAGCAGCAAGGGACAGGGACTTAATGGCTACACCTTC. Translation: CASSKGQGLNGYTF.

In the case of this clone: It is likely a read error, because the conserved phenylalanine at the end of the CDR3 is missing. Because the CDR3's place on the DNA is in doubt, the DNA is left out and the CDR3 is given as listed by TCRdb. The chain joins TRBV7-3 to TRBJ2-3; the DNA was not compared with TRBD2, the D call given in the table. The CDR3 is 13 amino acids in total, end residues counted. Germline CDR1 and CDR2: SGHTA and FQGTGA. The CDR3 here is CASSLRSSGGLED.

The CDR3 coding sequence is TGTGCCAGCAGCACACGAGACCGGTTGCCCTCCTCACCCCTCCACTTT. Amino acids: CASSTRDRLPSSPLHF. This sequence joins TRBV11-2 and TRBJ1-6; no clear D. The CDR3 totals 16 residues. CDR1 and CDR2 (germline): SGHAT, FQNNGV. V lost 5 bases and J 10 bases, leaving 21 bases between the germline ends.

CDR3 coding DNA: TGTGCCAGCAGCTCCGGGGGGTTTAGCAATCAGCCCCAGCATTTT. Translation: CASSSGGFSNQPQHF. The chain is built from TRBV11-2 and TRBJ1-5; D possibly corresponds to TRBD1 (5 bases). Germline CDR1 reads SGHAT; CDR2 reads FQNNGV. Trimming removed 4 bases from V and 0 bases from J, with 10 bases in between. This CDR3 contains 15 residues.

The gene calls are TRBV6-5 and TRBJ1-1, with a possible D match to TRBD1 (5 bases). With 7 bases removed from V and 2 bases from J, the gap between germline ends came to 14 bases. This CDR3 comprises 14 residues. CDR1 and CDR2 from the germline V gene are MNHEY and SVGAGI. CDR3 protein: CASITRASNTEAFF. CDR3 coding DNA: TGTGCCAGCATCACCAGGGCCTCAAACACTGAAGCTTTCTTT.